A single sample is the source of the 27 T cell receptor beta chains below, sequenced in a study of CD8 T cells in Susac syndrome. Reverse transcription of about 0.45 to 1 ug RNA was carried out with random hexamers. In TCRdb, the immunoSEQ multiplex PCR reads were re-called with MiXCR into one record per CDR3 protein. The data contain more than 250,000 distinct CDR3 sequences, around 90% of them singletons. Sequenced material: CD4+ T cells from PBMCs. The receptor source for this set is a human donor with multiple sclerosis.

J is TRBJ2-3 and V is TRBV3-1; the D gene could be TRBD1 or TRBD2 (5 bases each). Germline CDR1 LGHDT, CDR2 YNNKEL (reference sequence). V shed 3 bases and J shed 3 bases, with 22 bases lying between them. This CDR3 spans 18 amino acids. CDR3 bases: TGTGCCAGCAGCCAGCGCAGGCCGGGACCTAGATATACAGATACGCAGTATTTT. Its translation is CASSQRRPGPRYTDTQYF.

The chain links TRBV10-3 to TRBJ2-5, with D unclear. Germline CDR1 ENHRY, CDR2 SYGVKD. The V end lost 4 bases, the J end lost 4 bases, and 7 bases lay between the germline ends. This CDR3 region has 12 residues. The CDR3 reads CAISGETETQYF. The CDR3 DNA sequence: TGTGCCATCAGTGGGGAAACAGAGACCCAGTACTTC.

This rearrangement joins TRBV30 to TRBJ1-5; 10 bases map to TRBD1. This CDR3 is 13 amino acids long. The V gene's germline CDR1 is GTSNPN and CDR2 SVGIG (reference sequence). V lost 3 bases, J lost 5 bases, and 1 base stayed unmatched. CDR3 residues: CAWRDRGDQPQHF. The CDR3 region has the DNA TGTGCCTGGAGGGACAGGGGGGATCAGCCCCAGCATTTT.

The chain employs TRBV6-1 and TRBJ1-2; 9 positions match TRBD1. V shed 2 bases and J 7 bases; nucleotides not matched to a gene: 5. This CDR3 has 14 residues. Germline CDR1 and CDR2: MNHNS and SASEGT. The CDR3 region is CASSERGQGRGYTF. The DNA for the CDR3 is TGTGCCAGCAGTGAAAGGGGACAGGGTCGTGGCTACACCTTC.

This CDR3 reads CASSPRQGVDYGYTF. The CDR3 DNA follows: TGTGCCAGCAGCCCGCGACAGGGGGTTGACTATGGCTACACCTTC. V gene TRBV7-3 combines with J gene TRBJ1-2, with 9 positions matching TRBD1. Germline V CDR1 and CDR2: SGHTA, FQGTGA. There are 15 residues in the CDR3. V shed 5 bases, J shed 3 bases, and the junction held 7 bases outside the gene matches.

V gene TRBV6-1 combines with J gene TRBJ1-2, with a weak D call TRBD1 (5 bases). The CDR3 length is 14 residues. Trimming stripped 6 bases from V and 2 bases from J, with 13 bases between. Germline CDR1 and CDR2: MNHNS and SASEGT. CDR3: CASSAGRSNYGYTF. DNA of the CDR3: TGTGCCAGCAGCGCAGGGCGGTCAAACTATGGCTACACCTTC.

This CDR3 reads CASSQAAVGEKLFF. The CDR3, as DNA: TGCGCCAGCAGCCAAGCCGCGGTGGGCGAAAAACTGTTTTTT. J is TRBJ1-4 and V is TRBV4-3, with no clear D. Germline V gives CDR1 LGHNA, CDR2 YSLEER. The CDR3 loop spans 14 amino acids. V shed 1 base and J shed 8 bases, with 11 bases lying between them.

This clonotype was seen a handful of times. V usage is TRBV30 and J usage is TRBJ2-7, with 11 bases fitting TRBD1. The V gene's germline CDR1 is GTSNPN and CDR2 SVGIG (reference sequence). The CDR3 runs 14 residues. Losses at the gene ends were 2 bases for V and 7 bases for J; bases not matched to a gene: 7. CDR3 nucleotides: TGTGCCTGGAGTAGACCGGGACAGGGGGGTGAGCAGTACTTC. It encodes CAWSRPGQGGEQYF. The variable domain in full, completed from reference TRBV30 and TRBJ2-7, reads SQTIHQWPATLVQPVGSPLSLECTVEGTSNPNLYWYRQAAGRGLQLLFYSVGIGQISSEVPQNLSASRPQDRQFILSSKKLLLSDSGFYLCAWSRPGQGGEQYFGPGTRLTVT.

CDR3 amino acids: CSVERTGDHSEAFF. CDR3 bases: TGCAGCGTTGAAAGGACAGGGGATCATTCTGAAGCTTTCTTT. The V call is TRBV29-1, the J call TRBJ1-1, with 9 bases fitting TRBD1. This CDR3 is built from 14 residues. The ends lost 2 bases at V and 6 bases at J; junction bases unmatched: 7. The germline V gene encodes CDR1 SQVTM and CDR2 ANQGSEA.

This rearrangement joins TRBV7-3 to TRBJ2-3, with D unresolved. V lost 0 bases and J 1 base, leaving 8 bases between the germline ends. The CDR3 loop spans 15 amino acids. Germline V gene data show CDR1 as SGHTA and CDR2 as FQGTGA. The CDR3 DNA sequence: TGTGCCAGCAGCTTAACGCGGAGTCGCACAGATACGCAGTATTTT. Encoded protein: CASSLTRSRTDTQYF.

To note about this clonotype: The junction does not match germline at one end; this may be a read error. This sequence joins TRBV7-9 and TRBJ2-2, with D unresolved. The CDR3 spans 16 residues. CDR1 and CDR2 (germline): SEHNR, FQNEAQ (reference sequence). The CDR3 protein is CASSLEESRNNGELFF. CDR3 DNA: TGTGCCAGCAGCTTAGAGGAAAGTCGCAACAACGGGGAGCTGTTTTTT.

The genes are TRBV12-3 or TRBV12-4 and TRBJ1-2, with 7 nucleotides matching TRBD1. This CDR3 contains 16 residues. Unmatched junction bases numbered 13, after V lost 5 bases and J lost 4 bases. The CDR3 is CASSRDRSYSPYGYTF. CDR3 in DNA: TGTGCCAGCAGTAGGGACAGATCTTACTCTCCCTATGGCTACACCTTC.

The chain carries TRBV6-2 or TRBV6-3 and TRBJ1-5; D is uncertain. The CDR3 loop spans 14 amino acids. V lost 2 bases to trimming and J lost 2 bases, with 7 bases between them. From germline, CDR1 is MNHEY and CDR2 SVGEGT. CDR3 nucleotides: TGTGCCAGCAGTTACGGGAATCGCAATCAGCCCCAGCATTTT. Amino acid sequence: CASSYGNRNQPQHF.

CDR3: CASSPGAGAIYEQFF. The CDR3 DNA sequence: TGTGCCAGCAGCCCCGGGGCGGGAGCAATATATGAGCAGTTCTTC. The chain recombines TRBV7-9 with TRBJ2-1; 7 bases are a match to TRBD2. This CDR3 has 15 amino acids. CDR1 and CDR2 (germline): SEHNR, FQNEAQ (reference sequence). J lost 8 bases, V lost 5 bases, and 12 bases had no gene match.

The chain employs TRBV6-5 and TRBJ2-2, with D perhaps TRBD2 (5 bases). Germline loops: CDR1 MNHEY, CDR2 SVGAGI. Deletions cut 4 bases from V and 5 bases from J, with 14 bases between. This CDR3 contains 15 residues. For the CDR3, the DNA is TGTGCCAGCAGTTCGGGGTACTTGAGGACCGGGGAGCTGTTTTTT. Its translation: CASSSGYLRTGELFF.

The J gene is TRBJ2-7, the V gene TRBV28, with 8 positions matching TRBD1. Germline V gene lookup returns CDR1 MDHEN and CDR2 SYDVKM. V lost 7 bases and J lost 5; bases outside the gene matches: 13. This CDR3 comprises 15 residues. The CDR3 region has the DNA TGTGCCAGCAAGGACCCCGGGACAGGTATTCACGAGCAGTACTTC. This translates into CASKDPGTGIHEQYF.

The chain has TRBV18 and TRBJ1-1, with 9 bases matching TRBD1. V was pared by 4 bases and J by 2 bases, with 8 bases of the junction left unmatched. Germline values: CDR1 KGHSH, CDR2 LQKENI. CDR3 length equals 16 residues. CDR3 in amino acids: CASSRGTGNPNTEAFF. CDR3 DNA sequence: TGTGCCAGCTCACGGGGGACAGGGAACCCAAACACTGAAGCTTTCTTT.

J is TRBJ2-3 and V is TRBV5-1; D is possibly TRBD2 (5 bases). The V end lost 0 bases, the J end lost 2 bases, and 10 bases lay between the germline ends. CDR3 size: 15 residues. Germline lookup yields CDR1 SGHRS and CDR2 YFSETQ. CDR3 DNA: TGCGCCAGCAGCTTGGGCAAGCGGCTCACAGATACGCAGTATTTT. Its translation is CASSLGKRLTDTQYF.

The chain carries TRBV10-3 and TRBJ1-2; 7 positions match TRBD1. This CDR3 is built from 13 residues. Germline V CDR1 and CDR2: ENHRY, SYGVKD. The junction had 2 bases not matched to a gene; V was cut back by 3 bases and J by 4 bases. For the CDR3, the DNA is TGTGCCATCAGTGACTCAGGGGGCTATGGCTACACCTTC. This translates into CAISDSGGYGYTF.

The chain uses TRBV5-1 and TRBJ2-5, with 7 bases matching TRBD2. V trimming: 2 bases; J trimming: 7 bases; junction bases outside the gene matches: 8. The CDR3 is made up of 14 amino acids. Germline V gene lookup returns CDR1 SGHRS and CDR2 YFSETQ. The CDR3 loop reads CASSLGLEGVTQYF. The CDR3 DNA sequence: TGCGCCAGCAGCTTAGGACTAGAAGGGGTGACCCAGTACTTC.

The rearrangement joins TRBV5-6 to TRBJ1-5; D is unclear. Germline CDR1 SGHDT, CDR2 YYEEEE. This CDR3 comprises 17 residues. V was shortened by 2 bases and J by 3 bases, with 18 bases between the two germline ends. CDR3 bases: TGTGCCAGCAGCTTTTACGGGTCTAGGGTCTCCAATCAGCCCCAGCATTTT. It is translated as CASSFYGSRVSNQPQHF.

Written as DNA, the CDR3 is TGTGCCTGGAGTGTACTAGGAGGCAATCAGCCCCAGCATTTT. This gives the protein CAWSVLGGNQPQHF. The gene calls are TRBV30 and TRBJ1-5; no reliable D call. The V end lost 0 bases, the J end lost 2 bases, and 8 bases lay between the germline ends. This CDR3 spans 14 amino acids. Per germline, CDR1 GTSNPN and CDR2 SVGIG (reference sequence).

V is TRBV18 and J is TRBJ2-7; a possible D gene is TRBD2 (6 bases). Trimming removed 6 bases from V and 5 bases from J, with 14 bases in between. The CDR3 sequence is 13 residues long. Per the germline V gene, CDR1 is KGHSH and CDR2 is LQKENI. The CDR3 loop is CASSPGLKDEQYF. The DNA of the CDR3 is TGTGCCAGCTCCCCGGGACTCAAAGACGAGCAGTACTTC.

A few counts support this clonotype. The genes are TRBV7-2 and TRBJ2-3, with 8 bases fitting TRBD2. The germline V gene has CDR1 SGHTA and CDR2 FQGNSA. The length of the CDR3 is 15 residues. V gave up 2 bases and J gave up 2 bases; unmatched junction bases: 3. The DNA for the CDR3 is TGTGCCAGCAGCTTACCGGGGGGGGTCACAGATACGCAGTATTTT. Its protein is CASSLPGGVTDTQYF.

This CDR3 is CASTLGQGLEAFF. CDR3 DNA: TGTGCCAGCACCCTGGGCCAGGGTCTGGAAGCTTTCTTT. The rearrangement links TRBV12-3 or TRBV12-4 to TRBJ1-1, with D possibly TRBD1 on 5 matching bases. This CDR3 has 13 residues. V dropped 7 bases and J dropped 8 bases, with 17 bases sitting between them.

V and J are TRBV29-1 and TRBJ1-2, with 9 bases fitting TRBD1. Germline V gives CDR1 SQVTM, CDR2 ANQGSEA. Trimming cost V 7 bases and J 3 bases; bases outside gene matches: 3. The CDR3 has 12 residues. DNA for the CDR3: TGCAGCGGGAGGACAGGGGACTATGGCTACACCTTC. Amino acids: CSGRTGDYGYTF.

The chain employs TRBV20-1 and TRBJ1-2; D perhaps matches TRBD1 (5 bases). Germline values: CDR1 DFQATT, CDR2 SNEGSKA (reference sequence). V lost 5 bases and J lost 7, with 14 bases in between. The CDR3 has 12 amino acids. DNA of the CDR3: TGCAGTGCTGCGTCGGGGCCGGCTGGCTACACCTTC. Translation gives CSAASGPAGYTF.